This passage covers 13 T cell receptor beta chains from one sample sequenced in a study of type 1 regulatory T cells. Antigens for these TCRs are unknown. TCRdb passed the reads through MiXCR, listing each CDR3 protein once. The top ten clones hold 12% to 15% of a sample with roughly 25,000 distinct CDR3 sequences, approximately 77% of them seen once. The sample comprised cultured T cells, either the whole culture or a sorted T cell fraction (not recorded which). The sample's subset: Tr1-enriched cell product generated in vitro against host alloantigens. The receptor source for this set is a human donor in good health.

The V and J genes are TRBV3-1 and TRBJ2-1; D remains ambiguous. Trimming left V 8 bases short and J 9 bases short, with 23 bases between. The CDR3 contains 15 residues. CDR1 is LGHDT, CDR2 YNNKEL, per germline (reference sequence). CDR3 in amino acids: CASGFIGSQSSEQFF. For the CDR3, the DNA is TGTGCCAGCGGATTTATTGGGTCCCAAAGCAGTGAGCAGTTCTTC.

The rearrangement links TRBV5-5 to TRBJ2-3; D gene ambiguous. Germline CDR1 reads SGHKS; CDR2 reads YYEKEE (reference sequence). Trimming cost V 0 bases and J 5 bases, with 13 bases left between them. The CDR3 totals 15 residues. The CDR3 DNA reads TGTGCCAGCAGCTTGGACCGGCCGGGCGGAGATACGCAGTATTTT. Translation: CASSLDRPGGDTQYF.

This clonotype was detected once. The chain links TRBV6-6 to TRBJ1-1, with D possibly matching TRBD1 (6 bases). Germline CDR1 reads MNHNY; CDR2 reads SVGAGI (reference sequence). V shed 7 bases and J shed 4 bases, with 13 bases lying between them. The CDR3 contains 13 residues. The CDR3 DNA reads TGTGCCAGCAAAGGACAGTTGGGCACTGAAGCTTTCTTT. This gives the protein CASKGQLGTEAFF.

The chain recombines TRBV6-2 or TRBV6-3 with TRBJ1-1; D not certain. This CDR3 contains 14 residues. Germline-derived CDR1 and CDR2 are MNHEY and SVGEGT. V lost 8 bases to trimming and J lost 7 bases, with 20 bases between them. The CDR3 loop reads CASGADLPPFEAFF. DNA for the CDR3: TGTGCCAGCGGCGCGGACCTTCCCCCATTTGAAGCTTTCTTT.

The chain employs TRBV4-1 and TRBJ2-5, with 9 bases lining up with TRBD2. The germline gives CDR1 MGHRA, CDR2 YSYEKL. The CDR3 spans 15 residues. J lost 2 bases, V lost 4 bases, and 5 bases had no gene match. The CDR3 coding sequence is TGCGCCAGCAGCCTCGCGGGGGGGATTCAAGAGACCCAGTACTTC. It encodes CASSLAGGIQETQYF.

The CDR3 region is CASSLALGHSYEQYF. CDR3 nucleotides: TGTGCCAGCAGCTTAGCGCTAGGACACTCCTACGAGCAGTACTTC. V and J are TRBV7-2 and TRBJ2-7; tentative D call: TRBD1 (5 bases). The CDR3 consists of 15 residues. Trimming cost V 0 bases and J 0 bases, with 9 bases left between them. The V gene's germline CDR1 is SGHTA and CDR2 FQGNSA.

This clonotype was seen just once. The gene calls are TRBV14 and TRBJ1-6; no clear D. V lost 1 base and J 0 bases, leaving 7 bases between the germline ends. This CDR3 region has 16 residues. Germline CDR1 reads SGHDN; CDR2 reads FVKESK. The CDR3 reads CASSQVANSYNSPLHF. Here the CDR3 DNA reads TGTGCCAGCAGCCAAGTCGCAAACTCCTATAATTCACCCCTCCACTTT. The full variable domain, rest sourced from reference TRBV14 and TRBJ1-6, is EAGVTQFPSHSVIEKGQTVTLRCDPISGHDNLYWYRRVMGKEIKFLLHFVKESKQDESGMPNNRFLAERTGGTYSTLKVQPAELEDSGVYFCASSQVANSYNSPLHFGNGTRLTVT.

This clonotype was observed once. The V and J genes are TRBV6-5 and TRBJ2-2; D not resolved. The germline V and J ends were trimmed by 6 bases and 1 base, with 9 bases remaining between them. Germline CDR1 reads MNHEY; CDR2 reads SVGAGI. The CDR3 length is 14 residues. The CDR3 region is CASRTPLNTGELFF. The DNA of the CDR3 is TGTGCCAGCAGGACCCCGCTGAACACCGGGGAGCTGTTTTTT.

The chain carries TRBV5-1 and TRBJ2-7, with 8 bases fitting TRBD2. V shed 0 bases and J 1 base; nucleotides not matched to a gene: 6. This CDR3 comprises 16 residues. The germline CDR1 and CDR2 sequences are SGHRS and YFSETQ. CDR3 protein: CASSLGVAGISYEQYF. The CDR3 DNA sequence: TGCGCCAGCAGCTTGGGGGTAGCGGGGATTTCCTACGAGCAGTACTTC.

This chain links TRBV5-1 with TRBJ1-1; a possible D gene is TRBD1 (6 bases). The germline V gene has CDR1 SGHRS and CDR2 YFSETQ. The germline V and J ends were trimmed by 0 bases and 0 bases, with 12 bases remaining between them. CDR3 length: 16 amino acids. CDR3 sequence reads: CASSLVGGAVNTEAFF. DNA of the CDR3: TGCGCCAGCAGCTTGGTCGGGGGCGCGGTGAACACTGAAGCTTTCTTT. The full variable domain, its missing parts supplied by reference TRBV5-1 and TRBJ1-1, is KAGVTQTPRYLIKTRGQQVTLSCSPISGHRSVSWYQQTPGQGLQFLFEYFSETQRNKGNFPGRFSGRQFSNSRSEMNVSTLELGDSALYLCASSLVGGAVNTEAFFGQGTRLTVV.

The chain has TRBV11-3 and TRBJ2-2; 8 nucleotides line up with TRBD2. CDR3 length equals 16 residues. The ends lost 5 bases at V and 0 bases at J; junction bases unmatched: 5. CDR1 is SGHNT and CDR2 is YENEEA in the germline V gene. The DNA for the CDR3 is TGTGCCAGCAGCCCGGGGGGGGCAGCGAACACCGGGGAGCTGTTTTTT. It is translated as CASSPGGAANTGELFF.

This clonotype was picked up one time. V and J are TRBV20-1 and TRBJ1-1; possibly TRBD1 for D (6 bases). Germline V lookup: CDR1 DFQATT, CDR2 SNEGSKA (reference sequence). There are 13 residues in the CDR3. V lost 6 bases, J lost 3 bases, and 14 bases lay in between. CDR3 in amino acids: CSATQGGYTEAFF. DNA for the CDR3: TGCAGTGCCACACAGGGAGGGTACACTGAAGCTTTCTTT.

The chain combines TRBV9 with TRBJ2-2; no firm D call. Trimming shortened V by 1 base and J by 4 bases, and 11 bases separated the two germline ends. The CDR3 consists of 15 residues. Germline assignment: CDR1 SGDLS and CDR2 YYNGEE. The CDR3 spells CASSVLETVTGELFF. In DNA, the CDR3 is TGTGCCAGCAGCGTATTAGAGACGGTCACCGGGGAGCTGTTTTTT.